This T cell receptor beta chain came from a study of graft-versus-host responses after intestinal transplantation. In the study overall: Recipients underwent multivisceral, liver-intestinal, or isolated intestinal transplants. The recipients all started with anti-thymocyte globulin induction and then took tacrolimus and steroids for around three years. Study results and caveats: Elevated graft-versus-host to host-versus-graft clonal ratios in allografts were recorded for patients with graft-donor T cell macrochimerism.

About this clone: Its antigen is not known.

V lost 6 bases and J lost 4; bases outside the gene matches: 6. The CDR3 is 14 amino acids. Per germline, CDR1 MNHEY and CDR2 SVGAGI. Method: immunoSEQ multiplex PCR; TCRdb's copy keeps in-frame clones and lacks some. The sample holds more than 7,500 clones, about 95% seen once. The specimen was bone marrow, collected roughly 500 days after intestinal transplantation. This chain uses TRBV6-5 with TRBJ1-2, with 9 bases lining up with TRBD1. The sequence derives from a human patient who received an intestinal transplant, so some T cells may come from the graft donor. Here the CDR3 DNA reads TGTGCCAGCAGGAGGGACAGGGAGCCCTATGGCTACACCTTC. This translates into CASRRDREPYGYTF.